This T cell receptor beta chain derives from a study of blood T cells in healthy people across ages. CDR3 length: 14 amino acids. Germline CDR1 reads SGHVS; CDR2 reads FQNEAQ. Using a J-beta primer mix together with a sample-barcoded 5' primer, a second PCR was run for roughly 7 to 12 cycles. In TCRdb, the 5' RACE reads were re-called with MiXCR into one record per CDR3 protein. The sample yields fewer than 800,000 distinct CDR3 sequences, just under 25% seen once. Per sample, extraction of total RNA gave at least 5.5 micrograms in every case. The same sample was also studied in work on T cells of mothers and their children.

The sequence was obtained from a boy between 10 and 17 years old in good health. The specimen sequenced was blood. The rearrangement joins TRBV7-8 to TRBJ2-5; 7 bases are shared with TRBD2. The better agreement between TRBJ2-7 and the DNA end casts doubt on the J call. The CDR3 coding sequence is TGTGCCAGCAGCCCGGGGGGACGCAACTACGAGCAGTACTTC. This gives the protein CASSPGGRNYEQYF.